A single sample gave rise to the 22 T cell receptor beta chains below, sequenced in a study of control samples from healthy donors and cancer patients. Generated by immunoSEQ multiplex PCR, the TCRdb table keeps only in-frame clones and is missing some. The repertoire consists of about 88,000 clones, with 85% to 95% occurring once and the leading ten covering roughly 8%. Sequenced input: blood. These receptors came from a man between 18 and 35 years old in good health.

This chain joins TRBV11-1 and TRBJ1-1; a possible D gene is TRBD1 (5 bases). Germline-derived CDR1 and CDR2 are SGHAT and FQDESV (reference sequence). Deletions cut 6 bases from V and 5 bases from J, with 10 bases between. This CDR3 contains 12 residues. The CDR3 region is CASRGVGTEAFF. The CDR3 nucleotides read TGTGCCAGCAGGGGGGTAGGAACTGAAGCTTTCTTT.

The chain links TRBV7-8 to TRBJ2-3; D is perhaps TRBD2 (6 bases). This CDR3 is 15 amino acids long. Deletions cut 1 base from V and 2 bases from J, with 10 bases between. Germline CDR1 reads SGHVS; CDR2 reads FQNEAQ. The CDR3 DNA reads as TGTGCCAGCAGCTTAGAGGGAGGTTACACAGATACGCAGTATTTT. Translated, it gives CASSLEGGYTDTQYF.

V usage is TRBV5-4 and J usage is TRBJ2-2; D unresolved. The CDR3 spans 15 residues. The germline V and J ends were trimmed by 3 bases and 2 bases, with 11 bases remaining between them. Per the germline V gene, CDR1 is SGHNT and CDR2 is YYREEE (reference sequence). CDR3 loop: CASSYGQVNTGELFF. CDR3 sequence (DNA): TGTGCCAGCAGCTACGGGCAGGTTAACACCGGGGAGCTGTTTTTT. Full variable domain (rest looked up from reference TRBV5-4 and TRBJ2-2): ETGVTQSPTHLIKTRGQQVTLRCSSQSGHNTVSWYQQALGQGPQFIFQYYREEENGRGNFPPRFSGLQFPNYSSELNVNALELDDSALYLCASSYGQVNTGELFFGEGSRLTVL.

The chain joins TRBV9 to TRBJ1-6; 7 nucleotides match TRBD1. CDR3 length: 17 residues. CDR1 and CDR2 from the germline V gene are SGDLS and YYNGEE. The V and J ends lost 0 bases and 10 bases, in that order; junction bases with no gene match: 13. The CDR3 is CASSVGLGGENGSPLHF. The CDR3 region has the DNA TGTGCCAGCAGCGTAGGACTAGGGGGCGAAAATGGATCACCCCTCCACTTT. Based on the CDR3 plus reference TRBV9 and TRBJ1-6, the full variable domain is DSGVTQTPKHLITATGQRVTLRCSPRSGDLSVYWYQQSLDQGLQFLIQYYNGEERAKGNILERFSAQQFPDLHSELNLSSLELGDSALYFCASSVGLGGENGSPLHFGNGTRLTVT.

This chain links TRBV20-1 with TRBJ2-3; no firm D call. The germline gives CDR1 DFQATT, CDR2 SNEGSKA (reference sequence). V dropped 3 bases and J dropped 3 bases, with 13 bases sitting between them. The CDR3 runs 14 residues. This chain's CDR3 is CSASIGVRTDTQYF. For the CDR3, the DNA is TGCAGTGCTAGTATTGGGGTTAGGACAGATACGCAGTATTTT.

The chain links TRBV29-1 to TRBJ2-1; D is perhaps TRBD2 (6 bases). This CDR3 spans 12 amino acids. The V gene's germline CDR1 is SQVTM and CDR2 ANQGSEA. V was shortened by 2 bases and J by 10 bases, with 12 bases between the two germline ends. DNA of the CDR3: TGCAGCGTTGAATCGGGGGTCCGGGAGCAGTTCTTC. The encoded protein is CSVESGVREQFF.

The rearrangement links TRBV25-1 to TRBJ1-3; no clear D. The CDR3 consists of 18 residues. Germline CDR1 is MGHDK and CDR2 is SYGVNS. V was pared by 2 bases and J by 0 bases, with 17 bases between. In DNA form, the CDR3 reads TGTGCCAGCAGTGAAACTTGGGCAGGCCCATCCTCTGGAAACACCATATATTTT. The encoded protein is CASSETWAGPSSGNTIYF.

CDR3 loop: CASSETRQGLGLAKNIQYF. The CDR3, as DNA: TGTGCCAGCAGTGAAACCCGACAGGGTTTGGGTTTAGCCAAAAACATTCAGTACTTC. This chain uses TRBV6-1 with TRBJ2-4; 7 bases agree with TRBD1. CDR3 length: 19 residues. Per germline, CDR1 MNHNS and CDR2 SASEGT. The J segment lost 0 bases and the V segment lost 2 bases, leaving 13 bases of the junction unmatched.

The gene calls are TRBV6-5 and TRBJ1-5; perhaps TRBD1 as D (5 bases). The V and J ends lost 4 bases and 5 bases respectively, with 9 bases between them. The CDR3 covers 13 residues. Germline values: CDR1 MNHEY, CDR2 SVGAGI. The CDR3 sequence is CASSSGLDQPQHF. CDR3 bases: TGTGCCAGCAGTTCAGGGTTGGATCAGCCCCAGCATTTT.

The rearrangement joins TRBV29-1 to TRBJ2-7; 8 bases line up with TRBD2. V dropped 0 bases and J dropped 0; count of bases not matched to a gene: 10. CDR1 is SQVTM, CDR2 ANQGSEA, per germline. This CDR3 spans 17 amino acids. The CDR3 reads CSVEDLASGSSSYEQYF. The CDR3 bases are TGCAGCGTTGAAGACTTGGCTAGCGGGTCGAGCTCCTACGAGCAGTACTTC.

The chain recombines TRBV10-3 with TRBJ1-1, with a possible D match to TRBD1 (5 bases). Trimming pared 7 bases from V and 1 base from J, leaving 10 bases between. The CDR3 runs to 13 residues. The germline V gene has CDR1 ENHRY and CDR2 SYGVKD. The CDR3 coding sequence is TGTGCCATCAATGGGGGTACGAACACTGAAGCTTTCTTT. It specifies CAINGGTNTEAFF.

This chain joins TRBV15 and TRBJ2-4; possibly TRBD2 for D (5 bases). The germline V gene has CDR1 LNHNV and CDR2 YYDKDF (reference sequence). V lost 8 bases and J lost 6, with 11 bases in between. The CDR3 sequence is 12 residues long. The CDR3 DNA follows: TGTGCCACCGGAACAAGCGGAAACATTCAGTACTTC. Its protein is CATGTSGNIQYF. The variable domain in full, completed from reference TRBV15 and TRBJ2-4, reads DAMVIQNPRYQVTQFGKPVTLSCSQTLNHNVMYWYQQKSSQAPKLLFHYYDKDFNNEADTPDNFQSRRPNTSFCFLDIRSPGLGDTAMYLCATGTSGNIQYFGAGTRLSVL.

The rearrangement uses TRBV6-2 or TRBV6-3 and TRBJ1-2; possibly TRBD1 for D (5 bases). Per germline, CDR1 MNHEY and CDR2 SVGEGT. CDR3 length: 15 amino acids. V gave up 0 bases and J gave up 3 bases, with 11 bases separating them. The CDR3, as DNA: TGTGCCAGCAGTTACTCGGGGGGACTGTACTATGGCTACACCTTC. Residues: CASSYSGGLYYGYTF.

The V call is TRBV11-2, the J call TRBJ2-7, with TRBD1 matching 8 bases. With 4 bases clipped from V and 3 bases from J, the junction kept 8 bases outside the gene matches. The CDR3 has 15 amino acids. The germline V gene has CDR1 SGHAT and CDR2 FQNNGV. The CDR3 region has the DNA TGTGCCAGCAGCTCCCAGGACAGGGCGCACTACGAGCAGTACTTC. It specifies CASSSQDRAHYEQYF.

This chain connects TRBV4-1 to TRBJ2-1, with TRBD1 identical over 10 bases. CDR1 is MGHRA and CDR2 is YSYEKL in the germline V gene. Germline trimming cut 2 bases from V and 14 bases from J; bases unmatched to any gene: 18. The length of the CDR3 is 17 residues. This CDR3 is CASSQLGTGDFPGVEFF. The CDR3 region has the DNA TGCGCCAGCAGCCAACTTGGGACAGGGGACTTTCCCGGTGTTGAGTTCTTC.

This rearrangement joins TRBV4-2 to TRBJ2-7; 8 bases match TRBD2. The CDR3 is 17 amino acids. Unmatched junction bases numbered 12, after V lost 0 bases and J lost 5 bases. Germline CDR1 reads LGHNA; CDR2 reads YNFKEQ. The CDR3: CASSQEMIGGAVHEQYF. CDR3 coding DNA: TGTGCCAGCAGCCAAGAGATGATCGGGGGGGCGGTCCACGAGCAGTACTTC.

J is TRBJ1-2 and V is TRBV6-5; tentative D call: TRBD1 (5 bases). The CDR3 totals 15 residues. The V end lost 6 bases, the J end lost 2 bases, and 16 bases lay between the germline ends. Germline CDR1 is MNHEY and CDR2 is SVGAGI. In DNA form, the CDR3 reads TGTGCCAGCAGGACGGTGGGGGACCGAAACTATGGCTACACCTTC. It specifies CASRTVGDRNYGYTF.

This chain joins TRBV11-2 and TRBJ1-5; perhaps TRBD1 as D (5 bases). Germline-derived CDR1 and CDR2 are SGHAT and FQNNGV. The CDR3 contains 13 residues. Trimming stripped 4 bases from V and 5 bases from J, with 9 bases between. CDR3 sequence (DNA): TGTGCCAGCAGCTCCCGGGGGGATCAGCCCCAGCATTTT. This encodes CASSSRGDQPQHF.

The rearrangement joins TRBV7-6 to TRBJ2-3; 7 bases align to TRBD2. This CDR3 region has 17 residues. Germline V gene lookup returns CDR1 SGHVS and CDR2 FNYEAQ. With V trimmed by 5 bases and J by 0 bases, 11 bases remained unmatched. DNA of the CDR3: TGTGCCAGCAGCCCGACCCTGGGACTAAGAAGCACAGATACGCAGTATTTT. It codes for CASSPTLGLRSTDTQYF.

The gene calls are TRBV7-9 and TRBJ2-7, with 9 nucleotides matching TRBD1. CDR3 length equals 13 residues. Germline V gives CDR1 SEHNR, CDR2 FQNEAQ (reference sequence). V trimming: 6 bases; J trimming: 7 bases; junction bases outside the gene matches: 7. Here the CDR3 reads CASSSGQGREQYF. The CDR3 nucleotides are TGTGCCAGCAGTTCCGGACAGGGGCGAGAGCAGTACTTC. The variable domain in full, completed from reference TRBV7-9 and TRBJ2-7, reads DTGVSQNPRHKITKRGQNVTFRCDPISEHNRLYWYRQTLGQGPEFLTYFQNEAQLEKSRLLSDRFSAERPKGSFSTLEIQRTEQGDSAMYLCASSSGQGREQYFGPGTRLTVT.

A note on this clone: Germline is not matched at one junction end, which may reflect a read error. The genes are TRBV3-1 (or the pseudogene TRBV3-2) and TRBJ2-3, with a weak D call TRBD2 (6 bases). The germline V gene encodes CDR1 LGHDT and CDR2 YNNKEL (reference sequence). The CDR3 extends over 12 amino acids. The CDR3 sequence is CASSQGTGVVDF. The CDR3 DNA follows: TGTGCCAGCAGCCAAGGGACGGGAGTAGTGGATTTT.

V and J are TRBV4-2 and TRBJ2-1, with 8 bases lining up with TRBD2. This CDR3 is 15 amino acids long. Trimming at V came to 1 base and at J to 4 bases, leaving 3 bases not matched to a gene. CDR1 LGHNA and CDR2 YNFKEQ come from the germline V gene. The CDR3 is CASSQGSGVYNEQFF. The CDR3 DNA reads TGTGCCAGCAGCCAAGGTAGCGGGGTTTACAATGAGCAGTTCTTC.